The rows below give T cell receptor beta chains drawn from one sample of a study of blood T cell repertoires in COVID-19. The data were produced by immunoSEQ multiplex PCR, yet TCRdb's version contains in-frame clones alone and is incomplete. The sample includes 120,000 to 150,000 clones, 80% to 90% of them seen just once. The material sequenced was peripheral blood. Receptors originate from an older woman with COVID-19, enrolled during active disease. The CDR3 runs from the conserved cysteine through the conserved F or W. A D gene is named only where the DNA matches it firmly. Only part of the rows carry a size: once, few, many, or a class if the clone is expanded.

J | size | V | D | DNA | CDR3
TRBJ2-5 | - | TRBV7-9 | TRBD1 | TGTGCCAGCAGCCCCGGGACAGGGGGCGCAGAGACCCAGTACTTC | CASSPGTGGAETQYF
TRBJ1-6 | - | TRBV30 | - | TGTGCCGGCCAACGGGGTGATAATTCACCCCTCCACTTT | CAGQRGDNSPLHF
TRBJ2-5 | - | TRBV13 | - | TGTGCCAGCAGGCCTCGACTAGAAGAGACCCAGTACTTC | CASRPRLEETQYF
TRBJ2-7 | - | TRBV5-6 | TRBD1 | TGTGCCAGCAGCGATGGGACAGGGAGAGGATCTTACGAGCAGTACTTC | CASSDGTGRGSYEQYF
TRBJ1-5 | - | TRBV19 | - | TGTGCCAGTAGTATCTACAATCAGCCCCAGCATTTT | CASSIYNQPQHF
TRBJ1-2 | - | TRBV19 | - | TGTGCCAGTAGTATTTCTGAGGGTGCGGGCTACACCTTC | CASSISEGAGYTF
TRBJ1-4 | - | TRBV4-3 | - | TGCGCCAGCAGCCAAGAGGGAGGGCGCAATGAAAAACTGTTTTTT | CASSQEGGRNEKLFF
TRBJ1-1 | few | TRBV19 | TRBD1 | TGTGCCAGTAGTATTCAGGGGGCCGTGGGGGGCCGGAGGGACACTGAAGCTTTCTTT | CASSIQGAVGGRRDTEAFF
TRBJ1-5 | few | TRBV2 | - | TGTGCCAGCAGTGCGGAGTTCCCTTATAGCAATCAGCCCCAGCATTTT | CASSAEFPYSNQPQHF
TRBJ2-5 | - | TRBV9 | TRBD2 | TGTGCCAGCAGCCCACCAACCGGGACTAGACACCAAGAGACCCAGTACTTC | CASSPPTGTRHQETQYF
TRBJ1-6 | - | TRBV25-1 | - | TGTGCCAGCAGTGACCGACAGTCTAAAAATTCACCCCTCCACTTT | CASSDRQSKNSPLHF
TRBJ2-3 | - | TRBV19 | TRBD1 | TGTGCCAGTAGTATAGGGGGACAGGGAATAACTAGCACAGATACGCAGTATTTT | CASSIGGQGITSTDTQYF
TRBJ1-5 | once | TRBV4-1 | TRBD1 | TGCGCCAGCAGCCCGCAATTGGACCGTCAGGGGGCCGGTTCGGGTCAGCCCCAGCATTTT | CASSPQLDRQGAGSGQPQHF